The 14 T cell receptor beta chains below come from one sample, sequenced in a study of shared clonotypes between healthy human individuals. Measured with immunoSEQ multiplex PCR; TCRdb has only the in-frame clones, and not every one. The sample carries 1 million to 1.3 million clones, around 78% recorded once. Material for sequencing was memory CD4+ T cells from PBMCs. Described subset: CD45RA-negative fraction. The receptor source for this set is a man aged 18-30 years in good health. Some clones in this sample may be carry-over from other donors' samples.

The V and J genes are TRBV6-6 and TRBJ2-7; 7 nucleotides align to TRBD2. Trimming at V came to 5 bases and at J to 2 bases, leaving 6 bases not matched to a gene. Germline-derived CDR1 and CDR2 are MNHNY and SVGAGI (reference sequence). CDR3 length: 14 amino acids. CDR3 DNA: TGTGCCAGCAGTCCCGGGACTAATACCTACGAGCAGTACTTC. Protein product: CASSPGTNTYEQYF.

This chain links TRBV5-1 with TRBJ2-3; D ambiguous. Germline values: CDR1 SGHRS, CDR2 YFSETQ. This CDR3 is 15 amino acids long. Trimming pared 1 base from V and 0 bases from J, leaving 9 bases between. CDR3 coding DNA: TGCGCCAGCAGCTTGTTCATGTACAGCACAGATACGCAGTATTTT. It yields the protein CASSLFMYSTDTQYF.

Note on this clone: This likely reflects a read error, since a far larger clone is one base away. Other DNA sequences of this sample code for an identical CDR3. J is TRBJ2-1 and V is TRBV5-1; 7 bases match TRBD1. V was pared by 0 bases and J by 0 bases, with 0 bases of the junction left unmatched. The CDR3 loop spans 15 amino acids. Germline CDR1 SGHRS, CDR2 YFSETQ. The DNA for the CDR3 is TGCGCCAGCAGCTTGGGGGACAGCTCCTACAATGAGCAGTTCTTC. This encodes CASSLGDSSYNEQFF.

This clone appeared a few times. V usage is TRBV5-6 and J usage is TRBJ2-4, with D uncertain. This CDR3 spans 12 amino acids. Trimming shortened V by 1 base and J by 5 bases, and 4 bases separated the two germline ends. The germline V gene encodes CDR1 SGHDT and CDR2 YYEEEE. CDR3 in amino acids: CASSLKENIQYF. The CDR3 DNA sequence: TGTGCCAGCAGCTTGAAAGAAAACATTCAGTACTTC.

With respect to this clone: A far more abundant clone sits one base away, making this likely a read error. In nucleotides, the CDR3 is TGTGCCAGCAGCTTCGGACAGGCTAACTATGGCTACACCTTC. This codes for CASSFGQANYGYTF. The V gene is TRBV5-4, the J gene TRBJ1-2, with 7 bases identical to TRBD1. J gave up 0 bases and V 2 bases, and 1 base lay outside the gene matches. Per germline, CDR1 SGHNT and CDR2 YYREEE (reference sequence). The CDR3 has 14 amino acids.

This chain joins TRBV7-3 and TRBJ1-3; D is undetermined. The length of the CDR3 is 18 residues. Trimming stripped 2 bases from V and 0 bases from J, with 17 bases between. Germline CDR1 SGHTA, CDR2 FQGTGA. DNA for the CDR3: TGTGCCAGCAGCTTAGGCCCCCCCGGCTCGGGCTCTGGAAACACCATATATTTT. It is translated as CASSLGPPGSGSGNTIYF.

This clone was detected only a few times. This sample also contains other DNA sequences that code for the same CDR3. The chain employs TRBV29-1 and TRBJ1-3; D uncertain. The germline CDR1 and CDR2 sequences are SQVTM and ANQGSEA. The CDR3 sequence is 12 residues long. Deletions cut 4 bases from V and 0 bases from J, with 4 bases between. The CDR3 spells CSVGLSGNTIYF. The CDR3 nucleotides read TGCAGCGTTGGGCTCTCTGGAAACACCATATATTTT.

The CDR3 DNA reads TGTGCCACCAAAAGCGGGTCCTCTGGGGCCAACGTCCTGACTTTC. It translates to CATKSGSSGANVLTF. V gene TRBV19 combines with J gene TRBJ2-6; the D gene is possibly TRBD2 (6 bases). The CDR3 runs to 15 residues. Trimming took 10 bases from V and 0 from J, leaving 13 bases between them. Germline-derived CDR1 and CDR2 are LNHDA and SQIVND (reference sequence). Based on the CDR3 plus reference TRBV19 and TRBJ2-6, the full variable domain is DGGITQSPKYLFRKEGQNVTLSCEQNLNHDAMYWYRQDPGQGLRLIYYSQIVNDFQKGDIAEGYSVSREKKESFPLTVTSAQKNPTAFYLCATKSGSSGANVLTFGAGSRLTVL.

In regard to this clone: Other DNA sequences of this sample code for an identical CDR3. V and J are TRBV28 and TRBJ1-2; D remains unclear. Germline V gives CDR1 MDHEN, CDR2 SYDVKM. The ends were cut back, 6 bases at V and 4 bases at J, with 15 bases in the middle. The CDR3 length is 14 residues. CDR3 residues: CASSYLRGGYGYTF. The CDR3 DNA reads TGTGCCAGCAGCTACCTCCGCGGAGGCTATGGCTACACCTTC.

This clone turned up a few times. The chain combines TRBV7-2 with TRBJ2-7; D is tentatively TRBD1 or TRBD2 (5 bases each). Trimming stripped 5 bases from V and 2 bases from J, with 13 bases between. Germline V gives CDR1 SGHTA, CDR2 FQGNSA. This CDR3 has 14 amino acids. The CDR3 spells CASSPQRGAYEQYF. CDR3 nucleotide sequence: TGTGCCAGCAGCCCCCAGAGGGGAGCCTACGAGCAGTACTTC. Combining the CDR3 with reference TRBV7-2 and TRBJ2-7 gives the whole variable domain GAGVSQSPSNKVTEKGKDVELRCDPISGHTALYWYRQSLGQGLEFLIYFQGNSAPDKSGLPSDRFSAERTGGSVSTLTIQRTQQEDSAVYLCASSPQRGAYEQYFGPGTRLTVT.

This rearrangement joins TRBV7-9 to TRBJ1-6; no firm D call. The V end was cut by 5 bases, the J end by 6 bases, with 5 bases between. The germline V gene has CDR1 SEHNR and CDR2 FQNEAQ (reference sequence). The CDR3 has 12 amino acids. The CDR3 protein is CASSVPNSPLHF. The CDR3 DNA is TGTGCCAGCAGCGTACCTAATTCACCCCTCCACTTT.

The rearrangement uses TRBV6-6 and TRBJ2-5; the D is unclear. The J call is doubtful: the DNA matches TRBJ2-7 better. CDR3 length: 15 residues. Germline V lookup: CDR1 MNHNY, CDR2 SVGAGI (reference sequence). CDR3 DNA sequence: TGTGCCAGCAGTTACTCGAATCTTGACACCTACGAGCAGTACTTC. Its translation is CASSYSNLDTYEQYF.

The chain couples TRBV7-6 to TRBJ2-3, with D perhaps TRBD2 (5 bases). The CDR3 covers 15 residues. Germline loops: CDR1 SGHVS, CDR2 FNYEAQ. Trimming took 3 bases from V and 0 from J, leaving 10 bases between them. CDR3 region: CASSFSETSTDTQYF. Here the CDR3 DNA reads TGTGCCAGCAGCTTTAGCGAGACTAGCACAGATACGCAGTATTTT.

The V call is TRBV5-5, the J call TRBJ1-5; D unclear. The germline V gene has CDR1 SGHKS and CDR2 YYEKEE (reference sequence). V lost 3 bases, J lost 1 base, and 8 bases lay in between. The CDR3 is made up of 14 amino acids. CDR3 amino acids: CASSSARSNQPQHF. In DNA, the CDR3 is TGTGCCAGCAGCTCGGCGAGAAGCAATCAGCCCCAGCATTTT.